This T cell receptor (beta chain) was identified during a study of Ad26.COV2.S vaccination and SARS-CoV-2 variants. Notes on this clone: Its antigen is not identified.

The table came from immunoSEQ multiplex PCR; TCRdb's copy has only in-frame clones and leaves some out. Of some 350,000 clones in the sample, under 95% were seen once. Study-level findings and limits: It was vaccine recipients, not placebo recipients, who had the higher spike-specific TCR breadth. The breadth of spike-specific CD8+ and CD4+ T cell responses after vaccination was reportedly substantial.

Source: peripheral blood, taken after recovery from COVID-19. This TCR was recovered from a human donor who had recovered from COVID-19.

CDR3 DNA sequence: TGTGCCAGAAGCCTTGATGGCTACACCTTC. Translated, it gives CARSLDGYTF. This chain links TRBV5-3 with TRBJ1-2; D is unresolved. TRBV5-3 is an open reading frame, and its role is uncertain. The CDR3 length is 10 residues. Trimming took 4 bases from V and 6 from J, leaving 4 bases between them.